This TCR beta chain was found in a study of T cell repertoires in cytomegalovirus infection. Study overall: Epitope selection comprised recently identified HLA-C-restricted CMV epitopes and well-studied HLA-B-restricted CMV epitopes. From public TCR beta signatures came an indication of both CMV infection and matching HLA type.

TCRdb re-called the reads through MiXCR, storing one row per CDR3 protein. The table has approximately 990,000 distinct CDR3 sequences, about a third seen once. This CDR3 contains 19 residues. Germline-derived CDR1 and CDR2 are DFQATT and SNEGSKA (reference sequence). V lost 0 bases to trimming and J lost 2 bases, with 23 bases between them. A note on this clonotype: What it recognizes is unknown.

Overall study results and limits: Using cumulative public TCR beta family frequency, the authors identified those who carried CMV together with the relevant HLA. The ex vivo response showed dominance by HLA-C-restricted CMV-specific TCR beta clonotypes.

This rearrangement joins TRBV20-1 to TRBJ1-5; perhaps TRBD1 as D (6 bases). The sample was cultured CD8+ T cells from PBMCs, taken from culture after CMV antigen stimulation. This receptor was taken from a human donor in good health (CMV status not recorded). Some clones in this sample may be carry-over from other donors' samples. CDR3 bases: TGCAGTGCTAGAGATTTAGGGAGGGGTCCTGAGGGGGGCAATCAGCCCCAGCATTTT. Translated, it gives CSARDLGRGPEGGNQPQHF.